The sample holds a few counts of the clone carrying this TCR beta chain. What it recognizes is unknown. These data come from a study of beta chain features in type 1 diabetes. Turning to the study itself: Across the samples, approximately 110,000,000 sorted cells were examined in total. Broader study findings: Among all four CD4+ subsets, Type 1 diabetes patients had TCRB CDR3s that were moderately but significantly shorter. Still unanswered here is whether HLA type influences TCRB rearrangement. Diminished insertions and augmented deletions at VDJ junctions characterized type 1 diabetes patients.

Sorting with CD45RO/CCR7/CD25/CD127/CD95/CD27 yielded naive, central memory, regulatory and stem-like memory CD4+ cells. This CDR3 comprises 12 residues. Germline V gene lookup returns CDR1 MGHDK and CDR2 SYGVNS. V dropped 4 bases and J dropped 3 bases, with 4 bases sitting between them. Isolated RNA was reverse transcribed in full, so expressed TCRB transcripts were sequenced. Sequencing was performed with immunoSEQ multiplex PCR; in TCRdb, only in-frame clones are kept and a portion is missing. The sample has fewer than 70,000 clones, under 75% seen once. This chain connects TRBV25-1 to TRBJ1-3; D gene ambiguous. The sequence was collected from a woman aged 25-40 years with type 1 diabetes. The sequenced material came from stem cell memory CD4+ T cells from blood. This chain's CDR3 is CASSAFGNTIYF. CDR3 coding DNA: TGTGCCAGCAGTGCCTTTGGAAACACCATATATTTT. Supplemented by reference TRBV25-1 and TRBJ1-3, the full variable domain reads EADIYQTPRYLVIGTGKKITLECSQTMGHDKMYWYQQDPGMELHLIHYSYGVNSTEKGDLSSESTVSRIRTEHFPLTLESARPSHTSQYLCASSAFGNTIYFGEGSWLTVV.